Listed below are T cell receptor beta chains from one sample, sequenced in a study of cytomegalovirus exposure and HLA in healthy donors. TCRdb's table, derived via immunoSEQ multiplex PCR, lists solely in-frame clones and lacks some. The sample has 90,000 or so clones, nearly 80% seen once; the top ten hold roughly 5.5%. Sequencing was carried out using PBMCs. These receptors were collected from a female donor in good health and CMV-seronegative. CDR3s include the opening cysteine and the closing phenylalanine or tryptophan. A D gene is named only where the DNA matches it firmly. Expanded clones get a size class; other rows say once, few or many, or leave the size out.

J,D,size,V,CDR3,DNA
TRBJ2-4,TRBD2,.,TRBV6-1,CASSGERGGSNIQYF,TGTGCCAGCAGTGGGGAGCGGGGGGGCTCAAACATTCAGTACTTC
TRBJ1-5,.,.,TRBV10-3,CAIPAGGQGKPQHF,TGTGCCATCCCCGCGGGGGGGCAGGGGAAGCCCCAGCATTTT
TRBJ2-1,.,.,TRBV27,CASRPRDNYNEQFF,TGTGCCAGCAGACCACGGGACAACTACAATGAGCAGTTCTTC
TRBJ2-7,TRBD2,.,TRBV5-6,CASSGSGTSGLAYEQYF,TGTGCCAGCAGCGGATCCGGGACTAGCGGGCTCGCCTACGAGCAGTACTTC
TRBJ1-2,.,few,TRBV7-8,CASSLQGGYGYTF,TGTGCCAGCAGCTTACAGGGTGGCTATGGCTACACCTTC
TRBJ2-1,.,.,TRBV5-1,CASSSQVGRRGLHEQFF,TGCGCCAGCAGCTCGCAAGTCGGTCGTAGGGGCCTCCATGAGCAGTTCTTC
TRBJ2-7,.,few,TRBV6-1,CASRGDMEQYF,TGTGCCAGCAGAGGGGACATGGAGCAGTACTTC
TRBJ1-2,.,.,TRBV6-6,CASSYSADYGYTF,TGTGCCAGCAGTTACTCGGCCGACTATGGCTACACCTTC
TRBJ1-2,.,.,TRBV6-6,CASNPSPAYGYTF,TGTGCCAGCAACCCGTCGCCCGCGTATGGCTACACCTTC
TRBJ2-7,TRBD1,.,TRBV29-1,CSVRTGGAEEQYF,TGCAGCGTACGTACAGGGGGCGCGGAGGAGCAGTACTTC
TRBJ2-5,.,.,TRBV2,CASTGDQETQYF,TGTGCCAGCACAGGGGACCAAGAGACCCAGTACTTC
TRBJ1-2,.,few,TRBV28,CASRKQANYGYTF,TGTGCCAGCAGGAAACAAGCTAACTATGGCTACACCTTC
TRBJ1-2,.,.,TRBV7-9,CASSFSGGGYTF,TGTGCCAGCAGCTTCTCCGGAGGGGGCTACACCTTC
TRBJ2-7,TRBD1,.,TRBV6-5,CASSSPRTGISYEQYF,TGTGCCAGCAGTTCCCCTAGGACAGGGATCAGCTACGAGCAGTACTTC
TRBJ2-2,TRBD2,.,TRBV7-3,CASSFRLAGGPLSGGELFF,TGTGCCAGCAGCTTTCGGTTGGCGGGGGGGCCATTGAGCGGCGGGGAGCTGTTTTTT
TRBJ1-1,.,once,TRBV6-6,CASSLGPSNMNTEAFF,TGTGCCAGCAGTTTGGGCCCATCTAACATGAACACTGAAGCTTTCTTT
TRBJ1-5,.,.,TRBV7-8,CASRSFSNQPQHF,TGTGCCAGCAGGTCGTTTAGCAATCAGCCCCAGCATTTT
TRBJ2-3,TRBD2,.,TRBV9,CASSPFGTSGVNTQYF,TGTGCCAGCAGCCCTTTTGGGACTAGCGGGGTTAATACGCAGTATTTT
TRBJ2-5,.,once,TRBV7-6,CASSLAGGAETQYF,TGTGCCAGCAGCTTAGCAGGAGGGGCAGAGACCCAGTACTTC
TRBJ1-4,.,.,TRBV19,CASGPGLDTNEKLFF,TGTGCCAGTGGTCCCGGACTGGACACTAATGAAAAACTGTTTTTT
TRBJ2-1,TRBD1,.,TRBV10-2,CASSKPGQGFHEQFF,TGCGCCAGCAGTAAACCGGGACAGGGGTTTCATGAGCAGTTCTTC
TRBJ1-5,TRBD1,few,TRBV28,CASSPTGAPDQPQHF,TGTGCCAGCAGTCCGACAGGGGCCCCCGATCAGCCCCAGCATTTT
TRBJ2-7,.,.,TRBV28,CASSRDRISYEQYF,TGTGCCAGCAGTAGAGACAGGATCTCCTACGAGCAGTACTTC
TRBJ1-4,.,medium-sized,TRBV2,CASSDPWGDSTNEKLFF,TGTGCCAGCAGTGACCCTTGGGGAGACTCAACTAATGAAAAACTGTTTTTT
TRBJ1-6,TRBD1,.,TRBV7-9,CASSFFGTGGLLYNSPLHF,TGTGCCAGCAGCTTTTTTGGGACAGGGGGTCTTTTGTATAATTCACCCCTCCACTTT
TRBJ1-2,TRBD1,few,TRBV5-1,CASSLGLGGGERYTF,TGCGCCAGCAGCTTGGGGCTCGGAGGGGGCGAACGCTACACCTTC